These 18 T cell receptor beta chains were all obtained from the same sample, sequenced in a study of blood T cell repertoires in COVID-19. The repertoire was sequenced with immunoSEQ multiplex PCR; TCRdb's copy has only in-frame clones and lacks some. The sample holds around 200,000 clones, around 80% seen once. Material for sequencing was peripheral blood. The receptors were sampled from a woman aged 45-59 years with acute or convalescent COVID-19.

The chain is built from TRBV2 and TRBJ2-7; TRBD2 might be the D (6 bases). Per the germline V gene, CDR1 is SNHLY and CDR2 is FYNNEI. The CDR3 is 15 amino acids. The germline V and J ends were trimmed by 6 bases and 0 bases, with 15 bases remaining between them. The CDR3 region is CASREGQGSSYEQYF. The CDR3 DNA sequence: TGTGCCAGCAGGGAGGGCCAAGGGAGCTCCTACGAGCAGTACTTC. Full variable domain (rest looked up from reference TRBV2 and TRBJ2-7): EPEVTQTPSHQVTQMGQEVILRCVPISNHLYFYWYRQILGQKVEFLVSFYNNEISEKSEIFDDQFSVERPDGSNFTLKIRSTKLEDSAMYFCASREGQGSSYEQYFGPGTRLTVT.

V and J are TRBV9 and TRBJ2-5; TRBD2 matches at 14 bases. Germline CDR1 reads SGDLS; CDR2 reads YYNGEE. J was trimmed by 2 bases and V by 0 bases; bases with no gene match: 0. This CDR3 is 16 amino acids long. The chain's CDR3 is CASSVGLAGGQETQYF. The CDR3 nucleotides are TGTGCCAGCAGCGTAGGACTAGCGGGAGGGCAAGAGACCCAGTACTTC.

The gene calls are TRBV28 and TRBJ1-1; a weak D match, TRBD1 (5 bases). V lost 6 bases, J lost 2 bases, and 13 bases lay in between. Germline V gene lookup returns CDR1 MDHEN and CDR2 SYDVKM. The CDR3 runs 14 residues. The CDR3 bases are TGTGCCAGCAGGTGGGCCGGGGGTAACACTGAAGCTTTCTTT. It translates to CASRWAGGNTEAFF.

The CDR3 nucleotides are TGCGCCAGCAGCCAAGAAATCGGGAGCGGGAGCTCCTACGAGCAGTACTTC. Its protein product is CASSQEIGSGSSYEQYF. The rearrangement links TRBV4-3 to TRBJ2-7, with 8 bases aligning to TRBD2. This CDR3 contains 17 residues. Germline V gene sequence: CDR1 LGHNA, CDR2 YSLEER. Trimming cost V 0 bases and J 0 bases; bases outside gene matches: 7.

The rearrangement links TRBV7-2 to TRBJ2-5, with TRBD2 as a possible D gene (5 bases). Germline V CDR1 and CDR2: SGHTA, FQGNSA. The CDR3 loop spans 15 amino acids. V lost 1 base to trimming and J lost 0 bases, with 9 bases between them. CDR3 bases: TGTGCCAGCAGCTTAGATACGGGGTACCAAGAGACCCAGTACTTC. Protein product: CASSLDTGYQETQYF.

Only one count was recorded for this clone. This sequence joins TRBV7-2 and TRBJ2-7; D gene ambiguous. Germline CDR1 and CDR2: SGHTA and FQGNSA. V lost 4 bases to trimming and J lost 1 base, with 5 bases between them. The CDR3 is 12 residues long. The CDR3 loop reads CASSSTSYEQYF. CDR3 coding DNA: TGTGCCAGCAGCTCTACTTCCTACGAGCAGTACTTC.

This rearrangement joins TRBV12-3 or TRBV12-4 to TRBJ1-3, with D hard to call. The V and J ends lost 6 bases and 8 bases respectively, with 11 bases between them. The CDR3 is 12 residues long. CDR3 in amino acids: CASSLSVDTIYF. In nucleotides, the CDR3 is TGTGCCAGCAGCCTCTCGGTTGACACCATATATTTT.

This clone was found once. The J gene is TRBJ1-5, the V gene TRBV18; D is unresolved. The V end was cut by 6 bases, the J end by 5 bases, with 8 bases between. The germline V gene encodes CDR1 KGHSH and CDR2 LQKENI. The CDR3 spans 12 residues. The CDR3 is CASSEGDQPQHF. The DNA of the CDR3 is TGTGCCAGCTCGGAGGGAGATCAGCCCCAGCATTTT.

This chain connects TRBV7-9 to TRBJ1-2; no reliable D call. Germline V lookup: CDR1 SEHNR, CDR2 FQNEAQ (reference sequence). CDR3 length: 16 residues. V was pared by 7 bases and J by 4 bases, with 22 bases between. CDR3 coding DNA: TGTGCCAGCACCCCGAGTAGGTCCGGGATCCTCTATGGCTACACCTTC. The encoded protein is CASTPSRSGILYGYTF.

The rearrangement uses TRBV4-1 and TRBJ1-1, with D tentatively TRBD1 (6 bases). The CDR3 spans 14 residues. With 0 bases removed from V and 8 bases from J, the gap between germline ends came to 13 bases. Germline V CDR1 and CDR2: MGHRA, YSYEKL. DNA for the CDR3: TGCGCCAGCAGCCAAGAAGGGCACACAGGGGAAGCTTTCTTT. This translates into CASSQEGHTGEAFF.

By share, this clone counts as medium-sized. The genes are TRBV11-2 and TRBJ2-1; the D is unclear. In germline, CDR1 is SGHAT, CDR2 FQNNGV. The CDR3 consists of 13 residues. Trimming cost V 8 bases and J 2 bases, with 10 bases left between them. This CDR3 reads CASGRPTYNEQFF. For the CDR3, the DNA is TGTGCCAGCGGGCGACCAACCTACAATGAGCAGTTCTTC.

This rearrangement joins TRBV20-1 to TRBJ1-2, with unresolved D. Deletions cut 3 bases from V and 8 bases from J, with 13 bases between. Germline CDR1 and CDR2: DFQATT and SNEGSKA (reference sequence). The CDR3 loop spans 12 amino acids. In nucleotides, the CDR3 is TGCAGTGCTAGTACTCAGGTCCGGGGCTACACCTTC. Its protein product is CSASTQVRGYTF.

The gene calls are TRBV6-5 and TRBJ1-5; TRBD1 agrees at 7 bases. The trim removed 6 bases at V and 4 bases at J, leaving 6 bases unmatched. The CDR3 is made up of 14 amino acids. Germline V CDR1 and CDR2: MNHEY, SVGAGI. DNA of the CDR3: TGTGCCAGCAGACCTACAGGGGCGAATCAGCCCCAGCATTTT. Translated: CASRPTGANQPQHF.

This clone was observed a few times. CDR3 sequence: CASHRGGYGYTF. CDR3 DNA: TGTGCCAGCCACAGGGGTGGCTATGGCTACACCTTC. The chain uses TRBV2 and TRBJ1-2; 7 bases fit TRBD1. Looked up from germline, CDR1 is SNHLY and CDR2 is FYNNEI. The CDR3 is 12 amino acids. V shed 8 bases, J shed 4 bases, and the junction held 4 bases outside the gene matches.

The chain links TRBV5-5 to TRBJ1-1, with D tentatively TRBD1 (5 bases). Per the germline V gene, CDR1 is SGHKS and CDR2 is YYEKEE (reference sequence). This CDR3 has 14 residues. Deletions cut 4 bases from V and 1 base from J, with 11 bases between. In nucleotides, the CDR3 is TGTGCCAGCAGCCGGGACTGGAGGAACACTGAAGCTTTCTTT. This encodes CASSRDWRNTEAFF.

The chain carries TRBV5-6 and TRBJ1-2; 10 bases line up with TRBD1. This CDR3 region has 15 residues. V was pared by 4 bases and J by 0 bases, with 3 bases of the junction left unmatched. Germline assignment: CDR1 SGHDT and CDR2 YYEEEE. The CDR3 protein is CASSPGTGANYGYTF. The CDR3 DNA reads as TGTGCCAGCAGCCCCGGGACAGGGGCTAACTATGGCTACACCTTC.

The rearrangement links TRBV28 to TRBJ2-7, with D possibly being TRBD1 (6 bases). The germline V gene has CDR1 MDHEN and CDR2 SYDVKM. V dropped 5 bases and J dropped 2 bases, with 13 bases sitting between them. The CDR3 length is 14 residues. The CDR3 loop reads CASSPWTVTYEQYF. CDR3 DNA sequence: TGTGCCAGCAGTCCATGGACAGTGACCTACGAGCAGTACTTC.

This clone was counted between two and nine times. The chain recombines TRBV7-2 with TRBJ1-2; weak D call: TRBD1 (6 bases). The germline gives CDR1 SGHTA, CDR2 FQGNSA. Deletions cut 1 base from V and 8 bases from J, with 11 bases between. This CDR3 has 13 residues. The CDR3 sequence: CASSLGGGDGYTF. In DNA form, the CDR3 reads TGTGCCAGCAGCTTAGGGGGGGGCGACGGCTACACCTTC.